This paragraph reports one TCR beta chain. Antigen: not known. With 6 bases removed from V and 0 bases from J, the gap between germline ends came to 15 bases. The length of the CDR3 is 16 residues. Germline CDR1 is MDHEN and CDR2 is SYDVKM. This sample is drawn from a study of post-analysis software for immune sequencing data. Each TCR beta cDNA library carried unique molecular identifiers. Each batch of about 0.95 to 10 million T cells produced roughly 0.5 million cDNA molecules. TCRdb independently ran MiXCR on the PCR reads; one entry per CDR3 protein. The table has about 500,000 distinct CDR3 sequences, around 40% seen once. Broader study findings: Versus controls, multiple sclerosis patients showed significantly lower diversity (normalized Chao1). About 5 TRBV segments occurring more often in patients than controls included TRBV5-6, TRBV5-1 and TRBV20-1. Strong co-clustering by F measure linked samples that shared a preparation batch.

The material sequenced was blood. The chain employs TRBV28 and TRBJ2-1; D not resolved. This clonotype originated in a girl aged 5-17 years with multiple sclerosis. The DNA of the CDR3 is TGTGCCAGCAGCCCGATTTTCCTCCTCTCCTACAATGAGCAGTTCTTC. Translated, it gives CASSPIFLLSYNEQFF.